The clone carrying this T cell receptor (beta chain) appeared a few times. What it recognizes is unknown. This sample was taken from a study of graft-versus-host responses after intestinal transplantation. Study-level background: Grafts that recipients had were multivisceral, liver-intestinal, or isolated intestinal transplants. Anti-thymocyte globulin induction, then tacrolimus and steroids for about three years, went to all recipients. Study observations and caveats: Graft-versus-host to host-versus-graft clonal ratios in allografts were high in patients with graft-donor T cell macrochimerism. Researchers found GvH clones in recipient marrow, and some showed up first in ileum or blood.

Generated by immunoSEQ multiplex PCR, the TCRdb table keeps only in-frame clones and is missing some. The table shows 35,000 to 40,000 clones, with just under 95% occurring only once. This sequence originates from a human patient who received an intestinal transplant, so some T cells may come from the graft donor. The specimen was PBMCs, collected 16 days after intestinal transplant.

The CDR3 is CSVVTVTEAFF. The CDR3 DNA is TGCAGCGTTGTGACAGTCACTGAAGCTTTCTTT. J is TRBJ1-1 and V is TRBV29-1, with a possible D match to TRBD1 (5 bases). From germline, CDR1 is SQVTM and CDR2 ANQGSEA. With 4 bases removed from V and 4 bases from J, the gap between germline ends came to 7 bases. The CDR3 covers 11 residues. Full variable domain (outside the CDR3, taken from reference TRBV29-1 and TRBJ1-1): SAVISQKPSRDICQRGTSLTIQCQVDSQVTMMFWYRQQPGQSLTLIATANQGSEATYESGFVIDKFPISRPNLTFSTLTVSNMSPEDSSIYLCSVVTVTEAFFGQGTRLTVV.